The sequence of this T cell receptor beta chain was determined in a study of T cell responses to AZD1222 COVID-19 vaccine. Whole-study results and caveats: A reported finding is that nearly half of spike-specific TCRs target unmutated variant regions.

Assay used: immunoSEQ multiplex PCR; TCRdb lists only in-frame clones, some missing. The repertoire has 130,000 or so clones, about nine tenths of them found once; the top ten carry approximately 2.1%. The analysis combined second doses at about 4 or about 12 weeks. In the case of this clone: Its specificity is not known.

In germline, CDR1 is KGHSY, CDR2 FQNENV. This CDR3 is 15 amino acids long. V lost 0 bases and J lost 2, with 9 bases in between. The chain joins TRBV16 to TRBJ2-3; D tentatively fits TRBD1 or TRBD2 (5 bases each). This receptor was identified in an adult who received the AZD1222 COVID-19 vaccine. The sample here was peripheral blood, taken 28 days after the second AZD1222 dose. CDR3 sequence (DNA): TGTGCCAGCAGCCAATCGTGGGGGACCACAGATACGCAGTATTTT. Its translation: CASSQSWGTTDTQYF.